Sequencing of this T cell receptor (beta chain) was carried out in a study of identifying expanded T cells in peripheral blood. V lost 0 bases and J 7 bases, leaving 14 bases between the germline ends. The CDR3 has 14 amino acids. In germline, CDR1 is SGHRS, CDR2 YFSETQ. Method: immunoSEQ multiplex PCR; TCRdb's copy keeps in-frame clones and lacks some. The sample holds about 58,000 clones, over 75% seen once. The sequence derives from a person aged 18 to 70 in good health. The chain uses TRBV5-1 and TRBJ2-7; D may be TRBD1 (5 bases). The specimen sequenced was blood. In DNA, the CDR3 is TGCGCCAGCAGCTTGGCCCAGGGTCAAGGGGAGCAGTACTTC. Translated, it gives CASSLAQGQGEQYF.